This TCR beta chain emerged from a study of CD8 T cells in ankylosing spondylitis. Study-wide findings and caveats: Seemingly distinctive of ankylosing spondylitis blood was a TCR beta motif formed by eight highly homologous variants.

Unmatched junction bases numbered 4, after V lost 6 bases and J lost 5 bases. This CDR3 contains 14 residues. As the method for making TCR beta libraries, quantitative 5'-RACE with molecular barcodes was used. TCRdb reanalysed the 5' RACE reads using MiXCR and keeps one entry per CDR3 protein. The table includes about 360,000 distinct CDR3 sequences, 14% to 15% detected once. On this clonotype: Its antigen is unknown.

This receptor was obtained from a male donor with ankylosing spondylitis or in good health (not recorded which). Specimen: blood, either unsorted or a sorted T cell fraction (not recorded which). The chain has TRBV12-3 or TRBV12-4 and TRBJ2-1; TRBD2 aligns across 10 bases. The CDR3 DNA sequence: TGTGCCAGCAGGGCCACTAGCGGGAACAATGAGCAGTTCTTC. This gives the protein CASRATSGNNEQFF.